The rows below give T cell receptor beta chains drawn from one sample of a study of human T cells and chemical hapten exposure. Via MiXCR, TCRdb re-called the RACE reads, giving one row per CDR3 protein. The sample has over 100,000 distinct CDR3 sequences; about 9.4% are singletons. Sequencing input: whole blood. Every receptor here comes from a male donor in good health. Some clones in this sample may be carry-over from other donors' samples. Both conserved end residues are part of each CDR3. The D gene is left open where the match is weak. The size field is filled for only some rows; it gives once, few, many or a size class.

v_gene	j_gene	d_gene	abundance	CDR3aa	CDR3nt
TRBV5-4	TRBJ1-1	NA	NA	CASRPGRLNTEAFF	TGTGCCAGCAGACCGGGACGGCTGAACACTGAAGCTTTCTTT
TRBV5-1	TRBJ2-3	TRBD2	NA	CASSSTTSGGDTQYF	TGCGCCAGCAGCTCGACGACTAGCGGGGGCGATACGCAGTATTTT
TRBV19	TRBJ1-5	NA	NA	CASSIPGDSNQPQHF	TGTGCCAGTAGTATTCCGGGGGATAGCAATCAGCCCCAGCATTTT
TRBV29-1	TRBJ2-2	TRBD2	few	CSVRVGREESGELFF	TGCAGCGTTCGGGTTGGGCGGGAGGAGTCCGGGGAGCTGTTTTTT
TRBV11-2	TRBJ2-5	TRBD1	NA	CASSPRGQIQETQYF	TGTGCCAGCAGCCCCCGGGGACAGATCCAAGAGACCCAGTACTTC
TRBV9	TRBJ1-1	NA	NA	CASSVGQQNTEAFF	TGTGCCAGCAGCGTAGGACAGCAAAACACTGAAGCTTTCTTT
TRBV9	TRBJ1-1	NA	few	CASSPHRDDTEAFF	TGTGCCAGCAGCCCCCACAGGGATGACACTGAAGCTTTCTTT
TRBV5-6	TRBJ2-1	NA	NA	CASSRLPEQFF	TGTGCCAGCAGCCGACTGCCCGAGCAGTTCTTC
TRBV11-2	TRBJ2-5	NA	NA	CASSFMTFQETQYF	TGTGCCAGCAGCTTTATGACGTTTCAAGAGACCCAGTACTTC
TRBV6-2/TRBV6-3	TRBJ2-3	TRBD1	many	CASSWAWTGGSPGRDTQYF	TGTGCCAGCAGTTGGGCCTGGACAGGGGGCTCACCTGGTAGAGATACGCAGTATTTT